The rows below give T cell receptor beta chains drawn from one sample of a study of naive and memory T cell subsets. TCRdb itself ran the UMI-ligation and nested PCR reads through MiXCR, one entry per CDR3 protein. The sample carries about 120,000 distinct CDR3 sequences, roughly 36% recorded once. Material for sequencing was central memory CD4+ T cells from blood. These receptors were taken from a human donor in good health. The CDR3 runs from the conserved cysteine through the conserved F or W. Fields, in order: V gene, J gene, D gene, clone size, CDR3 length, CDR3 DNA, CDR3 protein. The D gene is left open where the match is weak. The size field is filled for only some rows; it gives once, few, many or a size class.

V: TRBV9
J: TRBJ2-7
D: -
size: -
length: 11
DNA: TGTGCCAGCAGCGTGAGGGGAGAGCAGTACTTC
CDR3: CASSVRGEQYF

V: TRBV3-1
J: TRBJ2-3
D: -
size: -
length: 18
DNA: TGTGCCAGCAGCCAAATGTCGATGACTAGGGTGGGTGGAGATACGCAGTATTTT
CDR3: CASSQMSMTRVGGDTQYF

V: TRBV5-6
J: TRBJ2-1
D: TRBD1
size: -
length: 15
DNA: TGTGCCAGCAGCTCTTCAGGGGGCGCGGGTACTGAGCAGTTCTTC
CDR3: CASSSSGGAGTEQFF

V: TRBV4-3
J: TRBJ1-1
D: -
size: few
length: 13
DNA: TGCGCCAGCAGCCAAGATCTGAAAGGGGAAGCTTTCTTT
CDR3: CASSQDLKGEAFF

V: TRBV28
J: TRBJ1-2
D: -
size: -
length: 14
DNA: TGTGCCAGCACCCTAGGGACGGCCCACCCCGGCTACACCTTC
CDR3: CASTLGTAHPGYTF

V: TRBV24-1
J: TRBJ2-4
D: -
size: few
length: 17
DNA: TGTGCCACCCACCCACGGGTAGCCCAGGTGGCCAAAAACATTCAGTACTTC
CDR3: CATHPRVAQVAKNIQYF

V: TRBV5-6
J: TRBJ2-7
D: TRBD2
size: many
length: 14
DNA: TGTGCCAGCAGCTGGGGACTAGCGTCTTACGAGCAGTACTTC
CDR3: CASSWGLASYEQYF

V: TRBV18
J: TRBJ2-7
D: TRBD1
size: few
length: 17
DNA: TGTGCCAGCTCACCACCCCCTAGACAGGGATCGGCGTACGAGCAGTACTTC
CDR3: CASSPPPRQGSAYEQYF

V: TRBV6-5
J: TRBJ2-7
D: TRBD1
size: -
length: 15
DNA: TGTGCCAGCAGTTACCCGGGACAGGGGGCTCAAGAGCAGTACTTC
CDR3: CASSYPGQGAQEQYF

V: TRBV7-8
J: TRBJ2-1
D: TRBD1
size: -
length: 13
DNA: TGTGCCAGCAGCTCCCGGGACAGGGATGAGCAGTTCTTC
CDR3: CASSSRDRDEQFF

V: TRBV20-1
J: TRBJ1-1
D: -
size: -
length: 12
DNA: TGCAGTGCTAGAGGAGTAAACACTGAAGCTTTCTTT
CDR3: CSARGVNTEAFF

V: TRBV30
J: TRBJ2-1
D: TRBD1
size: few
length: 14
DNA: TGTGCCTGGAGATACAGGGGGCAATACAATGAGCAGTTCTTC
CDR3: CAWRYRGQYNEQFF

V: TRBV27
J: TRBJ1-1
D: TRBD1
size: -
length: 17
DNA: TGTGCCAGCAGTAACGACAGGGTACTACTTGGGGGCACTGAAGCTTTCTTT
CDR3: CASSNDRVLLGGTEAFF

V: TRBV2
J: TRBJ2-7
D: -
size: -
length: 12
DNA: TGTGCCAGCAGCGACAGGCGGAACGAGCAGTACTTC
CDR3: CASSDRRNEQYF

V: TRBV29-1
J: TRBJ1-4
D: -
size: -
length: 14
DNA: TGCAGCGTTCAGGGGAGAGGGGCGAAGGAAAAACTGTTTTTT
CDR3: CSVQGRGAKEKLFF

V: TRBV7-2
J: TRBJ2-7
D: -
size: -
length: 13
DNA: TGTGCCAGCAGCCGAGGGGGGGAGGACGAGCAGTACTTC
CDR3: CASSRGGEDEQYF

V: TRBV24-1
J: TRBJ2-1
D: TRBD2
size: -
length: 15
DNA: TGTGCCACGAGTACGACTAGCGGGAGGGGAAATGAGCAGTTCTTC
CDR3: CATSTTSGRGNEQFF

V: TRBV5-4
J: TRBJ2-1
D: TRBD2
size: few
length: 20
DNA: TGTGCCAGCAGCAGATTGACTAGCGGGAGGATCCGCTCATCGGACAATGAGCAGTTCTTC
CDR3: CASSRLTSGRIRSSDNEQFF

V: TRBV20-1
J: TRBJ1-1
D: -
size: -
length: 11
DNA: TGCAGTGCCTATGCAATCCAAGAAGCTTTCTTT
CDR3: CSAYAIQEAFF

V: TRBV5-6
J: TRBJ2-3
D: TRBD2
size: -
length: 15
DNA: TGTGCCAGCAGCTTAAGGACTAGCGGGAGAGATACGCAGTATTTT
CDR3: CASSLRTSGRDTQYF

V: TRBV4-3
J: TRBJ1-4
D: -
size: few
length: 15
DNA: TGCGCCAGCAGCCAAGAGCGGTTAACTAATGAAAAACTGTTTTTT
CDR3: CASSQERLTNEKLFF

V: TRBV28
J: TRBJ2-7
D: -
size: -
length: 13
DNA: TGTGCCACCCAAAGAGGTAGAGTAGGTGAGCAGTACTTC
CDR3: CATQRGRVGEQYF

V: TRBV20-1
J: TRBJ1-5
D: -
size: -
length: 14
DNA: TGCAGTGCTAGAGTAGGGCAGGATAATCAGCCCCAGCATTTT
CDR3: CSARVGQDNQPQHF

V: TRBV12-5
J: TRBJ2-5
D: -
size: few
length: 14
DNA: TGTGCTAGTGGTTTTGGGGCGCCCCAAGAGACCCAGTACTTC
CDR3: CASGFGAPQETQYF

V: TRBV27
J: TRBJ2-5
D: TRBD2
size: -
length: 16
DNA: TGTGCCAGCAGGAATAGGGGACTAGCGGGATCAGAGACCCAGTACTTC
CDR3: CASRNRGLAGSETQYF

V: TRBV7-2
J: TRBJ2-4
D: TRBD1
size: many
length: 16
DNA: TGTGCCAGCAGCCAGGCGGGACAGGGGCGATTAAACATTCAGTACTTC
CDR3: CASSQAGQGRLNIQYF

V: TRBV12-5
J: TRBJ2-7
D: -
size: -
length: 13
DNA: TGTGCTAGTGGTTTGTCGGACGTCTACGAGCAGTACTTC
CDR3: CASGLSDVYEQYF

V: TRBV5-4
J: TRBJ2-2
D: -
size: few
length: 13
DNA: TGTGCCAGCAGCTTGACTGGGGGCGGGGAGCTGTTTTTT
CDR3: CASSLTGGGELFF

V: TRBV20-1
J: TRBJ2-3
D: -
size: few
length: 13
DNA: TGCAGTGCTCGCCCCAGACCCACAGATACGCAGTATTTT
CDR3: CSARPRPTDTQYF

V: TRBV7-2
J: TRBJ2-5
D: TRBD2
size: -
length: 15
DNA: TGTGCCAGCAGCTTAACTAGCGGTGTTCTGGAGACCCAGTACTTC
CDR3: CASSLTSGVLETQYF

V: TRBV6-2/TRBV6-3
J: TRBJ1-1
D: -
size: -
length: 13
DNA: TGTGCCAGCAGTTACTGGGCATCCACTGAAGCTTTCTTT
CDR3: CASSYWASTEAFF

V: TRBV20-1
J: TRBJ2-7
D: TRBD2
size: -
length: 16
DNA: TGCAGTGCTAGTGTTCTAGCGGGAGGGCCTTTGGACGAGCAGTACTTC
CDR3: CSASVLAGGPLDEQYF

V: TRBV28
J: TRBJ1-5
D: -
size: many
length: 15
DNA: TGTGCCAGCAGTTTATCGGGGGCGTTCAATCAGCCCCAGCATTTT
CDR3: CASSLSGAFNQPQHF

V: TRBV7-2
J: TRBJ2-1
D: TRBD2
size: -
length: 16
DNA: TGTGCCAGCAGCTCCCCTAGCGGGAGGCTCTACAATGAGCAGTTCTTC
CDR3: CASSSPSGRLYNEQFF

V: TRBV3-1
J: TRBJ2-7
D: -
size: -
length: 14
DNA: TGTGCCAGCAGCCAATTAACAGCTACCTACGAGCAGTACTTC
CDR3: CASSQLTATYEQYF

V: TRBV20-1
J: TRBJ1-5
D: -
size: -
length: 13
DNA: TGCAGTGCTATCGGGGGGCGAAATCAGCCCCAGCATTTT
CDR3: CSAIGGRNQPQHF

V: TRBV3-1
J: TRBJ2-7
D: TRBD1
size: -
length: 12
DNA: TGTGCCAGCAGCCAAACAGGGGCCGAGCAGTACTTC
CDR3: CASSQTGAEQYF

V: TRBV24-1
J: TRBJ1-2
D: -
size: few
length: 14
DNA: TGTGCCACCAGTGATTCCGGACGTCACTATGGCTACACCTTC
CDR3: CATSDSGRHYGYTF

V: TRBV14
J: TRBJ2-6
D: TRBD1
size: -
length: 15
DNA: TGTGCCAGCAGCGCACAGGGGTCTGGGGCCAACGTCCTGACTTTC
CDR3: CASSAQGSGANVLTF

V: TRBV11-2
J: TRBJ2-7
D: -
size: many
length: 13
DNA: TGTGCCAGCAGCTTTGAGGGGATCTACGAGCAGTACTTC
CDR3: CASSFEGIYEQYF

V: TRBV7-9
J: TRBJ1-2
D: -
size: -
length: 17
DNA: TGTGCCAGCAGCTTATTCGTATTCGACCGTATGACCTATGGCTACACCTTC
CDR3: CASSLFVFDRMTYGYTF

V: TRBV12-3/TRBV12-4
J: TRBJ2-3
D: TRBD2
size: -
length: 16
DNA: TGTGCCAGCAGTTTTCGTTCTAGCGGGAGCACAGATACGCAGTATTTT
CDR3: CASSFRSSGSTDTQYF

V: TRBV13
J: TRBJ2-7
D: -
size: few
length: 16
DNA: TGTGCCAGCAGCATAACTTCAGGACCTCTCTCCTACGAGCAGTACTTC
CDR3: CASSITSGPLSYEQYF

V: TRBV5-1
J: TRBJ2-7
D: -
size: -
length: 16
DNA: TGCGCCAGCAGTTCCACAGGGAGGTCATCCTCCTACGAGCAGTACTTC
CDR3: CASSSTGRSSSYEQYF

V: TRBV29-1
J: TRBJ2-7
D: -
size: -
length: 11
DNA: TGCAGCGTTGGCGCGTCCTACGAGCAGTACTTC
CDR3: CSVGASYEQYF